The clone carrying this T cell receptor beta chain was counted a few times. The data were obtained in a study of neoadjuvant anti-PD-1 for oral cavity cancer. V trimming: 0 bases; J trimming: 5 bases; junction bases outside the gene matches: 2. The germline CDR1 and CDR2 sequences are SGDLS and YYNGEE. CDR3 size: 14 residues. Sequencing was performed with immunoSEQ multiplex PCR; in TCRdb, only in-frame clones are kept and a portion is missing. The sample shows more than 12,000 clones, about 67% of them seen only once. The V and J genes are TRBV9 and TRBJ2-1, with 7 bases fitting TRBD1. The source of this sequence is a person aged 35-79 years with oral cavity squamous cell carcinoma. The material sequenced was PBMCs, taken before nivolumab (anti-PD-1) treatment. The CDR3 DNA is TGTGCCAGCAGCGTAGGGGGACAGAACAATGAGCAGTTCTTC. Amino acid sequence: CASSVGGQNNEQFF.